The 26 T cell receptor beta chains given below trace back to one sample, sequenced in a study of Tregs in tolerant kidney transplant recipients. Using immunoSEQ multiplex PCR, the repertoire was profiled, and TCRdb retains in-frame clones only, with some absent. The sample has some 47,000 clones; approximately 89% are singletons. Mixed chimerism was transient after nonmyeloablative marrow transplants from related graft donors. The source material was CD8+ T cells from blood (PBMCs), sampled 12 months after the transplant. The origin of the receptors is a human patient who received a combined kidney and bone marrow transplant. Some of the T cells might come from the graft donor.

The chain joins TRBV29-1 to TRBJ2-1; the D gene is possibly TRBD1 (5 bases). CDR1 is SQVTM and CDR2 is ANQGSEA in the germline V gene. Trimming shortened V by 7 bases and J by 0 bases, and 13 bases separated the two germline ends. The CDR3 consists of 14 residues. The CDR3 DNA reads as TGCAGCGCCACCAGGGTAATCTCCTACAATGAGCAGTTCTTC. Protein sequence: CSATRVISYNEQFF.

The chain links TRBV7-9 to TRBJ2-7; 9 positions agree with TRBD1. J was trimmed by 4 bases and V by 6 bases; bases with no gene match: 13. This CDR3 has 16 residues. Germline CDR1 and CDR2: SEHNR and FQNEAQ (reference sequence). The CDR3 nucleotides read TGTGCCAGCAGTTCCCATCCGGGACAGGGCCTTTACGAGCAGTACTTC. Encoded protein: CASSSHPGQGLYEQYF.

The rearrangement joins TRBV9 to TRBJ2-3; D remains unclear. Germline V lookup: CDR1 SGDLS, CDR2 YYNGEE. The CDR3 contains 12 residues. V shed 3 bases and J shed 4 bases, with 6 bases lying between them. Written as DNA, the CDR3 is TGTGCCAGCAGCGCATCCCCAGATACGCAGTATTTT. It yields the protein CASSASPDTQYF.

This chain connects TRBV5-4 to TRBJ2-7; 8 nucleotides line up with TRBD2. This CDR3 spans 16 amino acids. Unmatched junction bases numbered 16, after V lost 4 bases and J lost 7 bases. CDR1 and CDR2 (germline): SGHNT, YYREEE (reference sequence). The CDR3 protein is CASSPQAPGLVHEQYF. The CDR3, as DNA: TGTGCCAGCAGCCCGCAGGCACCGGGACTAGTGCATGAGCAGTACTTC.

This sequence joins TRBV2 and TRBJ2-2; 10 bases map to TRBD2. CDR1 is SNHLY, CDR2 FYNNEI, per germline. The CDR3 totals 16 residues. Trimming cost V 5 bases and J 4 bases; bases outside gene matches: 7. CDR3 DNA sequence: TGTGCCAGCAGTCAACACGGGACTAGCGCCACCGGGGAGCTGTTTTTT. Its protein product is CASSQHGTSATGELFF.

The V gene is TRBV7-9, the J gene TRBJ2-7; 9 bases match TRBD1. The ends lost 5 bases at V and 6 bases at J; junction bases unmatched: 11. The germline CDR1 and CDR2 sequences are SEHNR and FQNEAQ (reference sequence). The CDR3 runs to 15 residues. Here the CDR3 reads CASSTTGTGRSEQYF. DNA of the CDR3: TGTGCCAGCAGCACTACCGGGACAGGGAGAAGCGAGCAGTACTTC.

The gene calls are TRBV7-8 and TRBJ2-3; 10 bases align to TRBD2. Trimming cost V 6 bases and J 3 bases; bases outside gene matches: 12. The CDR3 loop spans 17 amino acids. CDR1 is SGHVS and CDR2 is FQNEAQ in the germline V gene. The CDR3 DNA sequence: TGTGCCAGCAGGACCTTGTCTAGCGGGAGACCGACAGATACGCAGTATTTT. Translated: CASRTLSSGRPTDTQYF.

This chain links TRBV6-4 with TRBJ2-2, with TRBD2 matching over 14 bases. The CDR3 is made up of 18 amino acids. V dropped 0 bases and J dropped 5; count of bases not matched to a gene: 5. Per the germline V gene, CDR1 is MRHNA and CDR2 is SNTAGT. Written as DNA, the CDR3 is TGTGCCAGCAGTGACTCGACTAGCGGGGGGGCTTGGACCGGGGAGCTGTTTTTT. Translation: CASSDSTSGGAWTGELFF.

To note about this clone: Other DNA sequences from this sample encode an identical CDR3 as well. The V and J genes are TRBV9 and TRBJ1-1; TRBD1 agrees at 7 bases. V trimming: 3 bases; J trimming: 6 bases; junction bases outside the gene matches: 11. The CDR3 extends over 15 amino acids. CDR1 and CDR2 (germline): SGDLS, YYNGEE. The CDR3 protein is CASSAKTGIFAEAFF. The CDR3 coding sequence is TGTGCCAGCAGCGCGAAGACAGGGATCTTCGCTGAAGCTTTCTTT.

The rearrangement links TRBV13 to TRBJ2-1, with 7 bases lining up with TRBD2. Looked up from germline, CDR1 is PRHDT and CDR2 is FYEKMQ (reference sequence). This CDR3 contains 11 residues. V was pared by 5 bases and J by 15 bases, with 7 bases of the junction left unmatched. The CDR3 region is CASSPSGPVFF. DNA of the CDR3: TGTGCCAGCAGCCCTAGCGGTCCCGTGTTCTTC.

The chain links TRBV7-9 to TRBJ2-7, with 9 positions matching TRBD2. Trimming took 3 bases from V and 5 from J; bases not matched to a gene: 5. This CDR3 has 14 amino acids. Per germline, CDR1 SEHNR and CDR2 FQNEAQ (reference sequence). The CDR3 loop is CASSLVAGVHEQYF. The CDR3 DNA reads as TGTGCCAGCAGCTTGGTAGCGGGGGTGCACGAGCAGTACTTC.

This chain connects TRBV19 to TRBJ2-1; TRBD2 aligns across 8 bases. V was pared by 5 bases and J by 2 bases, with 2 bases of the junction left unmatched. This CDR3 has 14 residues. Germline-derived CDR1 and CDR2 are LNHDA and SQIVND (reference sequence). As DNA, the CDR3 is TGTGCCAGTAGTTCGGGGGGGGCCTACAATGAGCAGTTCTTC. Translation: CASSSGGAYNEQFF.

This clone has just one count. The CDR3 loop is CASSYSPRGLSYEQYF. The CDR3, as DNA: TGTGCCAGCAGTTACTCCCCGCGGGGACTCTCCTACGAGCAGTACTTC. The genes are TRBV6-5 and TRBJ2-7; possible D gene TRBD2, 6 bases. Germline-derived CDR1 and CDR2 are MNHEY and SVGAGI. There are 16 residues in the CDR3. V lost 0 bases to trimming and J lost 0 bases, with 12 bases between them.

V and J are TRBV9 and TRBJ2-3; 16 positions match TRBD2. This CDR3 contains 15 residues. The germline V gene encodes CDR1 SGDLS and CDR2 YYNGEE. The V segment lost 3 bases and the J segment 15 bases; nucleotides outside the gene matches: 10. As DNA, the CDR3 is TGTGCCAGCAGCGCAACCGGGACTAGCGGGAGGGCCCCTTATTTT. This encodes CASSATGTSGRAPYF. Combining the CDR3 with reference TRBV9 and TRBJ2-3 gives the whole variable domain DSGVTQTPKHLITATGQRVTLRCSPRSGDLSVYWYQQSLDQGLQFLIQYYNGEERAKGNILERFSAQQFPDLHSELNLSSLELGDSALYFCASSATGTSGRAPYFGPGTRLTVL.

V is TRBV7-9 and J is TRBJ2-7, with 9 bases aligning to TRBD1. Germline V gene data show CDR1 as SEHNR and CDR2 as FQNEAQ (reference sequence). Germline trimming cut 6 bases from V and 5 bases from J; bases unmatched to any gene: 14. This CDR3 has 16 residues. The CDR3 is CASRLYDTGGADEQYF. The CDR3 DNA sequence: TGTGCCAGCAGACTATATGACACAGGGGGCGCGGACGAGCAGTACTTC.

The chain links TRBV6-5 to TRBJ2-3, with 8 nucleotides matching TRBD2. The trim removed 6 bases at V and 8 bases at J, leaving 10 bases unmatched. The CDR3 loop spans 14 amino acids. Germline V CDR1 and CDR2: MNHEY, SVGAGI. CDR3 protein: CASRSGLGLGTQYF. CDR3 in DNA: TGTGCCAGCAGGTCGGGACTAGGGTTAGGTACGCAGTATTTT.

The gene calls are TRBV29-1 and TRBJ2-7; 7 bases line up with TRBD2. Germline trimming cut 2 bases from V and 3 bases from J; bases unmatched to any gene: 10. Germline V CDR1 and CDR2: SQVTM, ANQGSEA. CDR3 length: 15 residues. The CDR3 spells CSVEPTSGGVYEQYF. The DNA of the CDR3 is TGCAGCGTTGAACCTACCTCGGGGGGAGTCTACGAGCAGTACTTC.

The V gene is TRBV5-6, the J gene TRBJ2-1, with 7 positions matching TRBD1. CDR1 and CDR2 (germline): SGHDT, YYEEEE. The V gene end was trimmed by 2 bases and the J gene end by 7 bases; junction bases not matched to a gene: 0. The CDR3 runs to 12 residues. DNA of the CDR3: TGTGCCAGCAGCTTACAGGGGAATGAGCAGTTCTTC. Protein product: CASSLQGNEQFF. Using reference TRBV5-6 and TRBJ2-1 for the parts outside the CDR3, the full variable domain is DAGVTQSPTHLIKTRGQQVTLRCSPKSGHDTVSWYQQALGQGPQFIFQYYEEEERQRGNFPDRFSGHQFPNYSSELNVNALLLGDSALYLCASSLQGNEQFFGPGTRLTVL.

The gene calls are TRBV7-2 and TRBJ2-7, with unresolved D. The V end was cut by 0 bases, the J end by 2 bases, with 5 bases between. From germline, CDR1 is SGHTA and CDR2 FQGNSA. This CDR3 comprises 13 residues. The chain's CDR3 is CASSLAQTYEQYF. In DNA form, the CDR3 reads TGTGCCAGCAGCTTAGCCCAGACCTACGAGCAGTACTTC.

This clone was counted once. The gene calls are TRBV27 and TRBJ2-7, with D perhaps matching TRBD2 (5 bases). The CDR3 has 15 residues. Germline lookup yields CDR1 MNHEY and CDR2 SMNVEV (reference sequence). The V end was cut by 3 bases, the J end by 9 bases, with 21 bases between. CDR3 sequence (DNA): TGTGCCAGCAGTTTGCACGGGAACATGTTCCAAGGGCAGTACTTC. As protein: CASSLHGNMFQGQYF.

This rearrangement joins TRBV15 to TRBJ1-2; 7 positions agree with TRBD1. Germline CDR1 reads LNHNV; CDR2 reads YYDKDF (reference sequence). The CDR3 consists of 18 residues. V shed 0 bases, J shed 0 bases, and the junction held 10 bases outside the gene matches. CDR3 coding DNA: TGTGCCACCAGCAGAGATATTGGGACAGCTTCCTCTAACTATGGCTACACCTTC. This encodes CATSRDIGTASSNYGYTF.

The chain uses TRBV2 and TRBJ2-1; 8 positions match TRBD1. CDR1 and CDR2 (germline): SNHLY, FYNNEI. CDR3 length: 12 residues. The J segment lost 8 bases and the V segment lost 8 bases, leaving 5 bases of the junction unmatched. CDR3 nucleotide sequence: TGTGCCAGCGGGCAGGGGGCGGATGAGCAGTTCTTC. Translating it yields CASGQGADEQFF. The full variable domain, completed using reference TRBV2 and TRBJ2-1, is EPEVTQTPSHQVTQMGQEVILRCVPISNHLYFYWYRQILGQKVEFLVSFYNNEISEKSEIFDDQFSVERPDGSNFTLKIRSTKLEDSAMYFCASGQGADEQFFGPGTRLTVL.

V and J are TRBV4-1 and TRBJ2-7, with 7 bases that match TRBD1. Germline CDR1 reads MGHRA; CDR2 reads YSYEKL. The CDR3 has 14 amino acids. The J segment lost 6 bases and the V segment lost 1 base, leaving 6 bases of the junction unmatched. CDR3 in amino acids: CASSQGTGLGEQYF. The CDR3 coding sequence is TGCGCCAGCAGCCAAGGGACAGGTCTAGGCGAGCAGTACTTC.

The chain has TRBV11-2 and TRBJ1-4; D is unresolved. This CDR3 has 15 amino acids. V lost 8 bases and J lost 5, with 18 bases in between. The germline V gene encodes CDR1 SGHAT and CDR2 FQNNGV. As DNA, the CDR3 is TGTGCCAGCGGACTATTCCCGCGGCCGAATGAAAAACTGTTTTTT. This gives the protein CASGLFPRPNEKLFF.

The CDR3 nucleotides read TGTGCCAGCAGTATAGGGACAGTCTATGGCTACACCTTC. This sequence encodes CASSIGTVYGYTF. This chain links TRBV28 with TRBJ1-2; 7 bases line up with TRBD1. Losses at the gene ends were 5 bases for V and 4 bases for J; bases not matched to a gene: 4. The CDR3 is made up of 13 amino acids. CDR1 MDHEN and CDR2 SYDVKM come from the germline V gene.

CDR3 bases: TGTGCCAGCAGCAAAGAACCGGGAGGGCCAATATGCACAGATACGCAGTATTTT. Amino acids: CASSKEPGGPICTDTQYF. V gene TRBV21-1 combines with J gene TRBJ2-3; TRBD2 reflects the table's D call only, with no check against the DNA. TRBV21-1 is described as a pseudogene. The CDR3 is 18 amino acids.